This T cell receptor beta chain derives from a study of cytomegalovirus exposure and HLA in healthy donors (dated by TCRdb to 2015 to 2018). Study-level background: According to an earlier analysis of 587 of the donors, about 179 million T cells yielded 120 million or so unique TCR beta sequences and about 300 Gb of sequence data. The genetic ancestry cluster associated with self-reported Caucasian donors included 81% of the roughly 400 genotyped donors. The study aimed to test whether cataloging public T cell receptors could reveal signatures of past pathogen exposure. An early release covering just under 650 HLA-typed donors comprised approximately 290 gigabases of sequencing data and approximately 85 million unique TCR sequences. The study combined high-throughput TCR immunosequencing, statistical association of individual TCRs with disease status, and machine learning to predict cytomegalovirus infection status. In an earlier analysis of roughly 600 of the donors, high-throughput TCR beta sequencing was used to judge whether each TCR beta V gene segment behaved as functional or pseudogenic. A later genetic analysis took genome-wide SNP genotypes for about 55% of the roughly 700 donors and used that subset as a discovery cohort. Among approximately 370 genotyped donors of the cohort, an average of approximately 240,000 unique TCR beta nucleotide sequences was sequenced per donor, of which approximately 18% were non-productive. HLA typing included class I and class II loci at four-digit resolution. A later analysis re-analyzed previously published TCR beta repertoires from 650 to 800 donors and added high-resolution HLA genotyping to study TCR occurrence patterns. In addition to the first cohort of hundreds of subjects, a separate validation cohort of 130 or so different subjects was used. In the later analysis, no new phenotypic data were used to find candidate immune exposures; instead, reliance was placed on TCR beta sequences and their occurrence across donors. The study used immunosequencing to profile the T cell repertoires of approximately 640 subjects and linked those repertoires to cytomegalovirus serostatus. All discovery cohort repertoires had been generated using a single sequencing platform. Donor age, sex, ethnicity and CMV serostatus were compiled together with the repertoire data. Four or five DR-DQ haplotypes were handled as single units for association and clustering because linkage in the cohort was strong. The number of donors typed differed by locus, with about 629-630 for A, B, C, DRB1 and DQB1, roughly 550 for DQA1, nearly 610 for DPA1, and 472 for DPB1. General study outcomes and caveats: In a later analysis, TCR association rates were found to vary across HLA loci, with the most associated TCRs seen for DRB1 alleles and the fewest for HLA-C alleles. Most CMV-associated TCR beta chains appeared to be HLA-restricted in a later analysis, and the HLA associations seemed to be driven largely by CMV exposure. Assigning TCR associations to individual alleles was difficult when HLA alleles, especially DR and DQ, strongly co-occurred. A cluster of highly shared sequence variants was judged likely to be a technical artifact of the sequencing pipeline. The study listed around 160 TCR beta chains as associated with cytomegalovirus. Some IMGT-functional V segments, including TRBV6-2 and TRBV6-3, could not be told apart with the 87-base-pair reads, so those segments were excluded. Three of the identified cytomegalovirus-associated TCR beta chains were confirmed in vitro to be specific for cytomegalovirus antigens. It was suggested by the authors that the approach could potentially be generalized to other disease states and immunological phenotypes. A later genetic analysis associated a missense DCLRE1C variant with V-gene and J-gene trimming of TCR beta chains, and an independent cohort replicated the association. In a later genetic analysis, fewer N-insertions in productive TCRs were reported among donors in an Asian-associated ancestry cluster than the approximately 630-donor mean. Because HLA typing was unavailable for some donors at each locus, only the typed subset was used in association tests. Linkage disequilibrium might explain the correlated functional status among segregating V segments, but an unknown experimental factor could not be ruled out. Sequencing depth was assumed to be roughly uniform across donors in the presence/absence analyses, though that assumption may not hold. Across donors, most TCR sequences were observed very rarely, whereas some public TCRs were present in many individuals. According to a later analysis, parvovirus B19, influenza, CMV and Epstein-Barr virus appeared linked to several top co-occurrence clusters. The only immune exposure information available for the cohort was CMV serostatus. Broadly in line with IMGT annotations, most TCR beta V segments showed up in productive rearrangements about 90% or about 30% of the time in an earlier analysis of approximately 640 of the donors. In a later analysis, some 17,000 TCR beta sequences were associated with specific HLA alleles at a false discovery rate of 0.05. The classifier was reported to diagnose cytomegalovirus status with high specificity and sensitivity in both the original cohort and the validation cohort. In a later analysis, HLA-associated TCR beta chains were found to be more clonally expanded and to have lower generation probabilities than equally common non-associated chains. A further reported finding was that TCR beta sequences accurately predicted the HLA-A and HLA-B alleles for most subjects in the first cohort. This cohort had only TCR beta chains sequenced, and the lack of alpha or paired-chain data limited which features could be detected. Because counts were too low, roughly 17 rarely observed V segments, including chromosome 9 orphons, were left out of the earlier analysis of a few hundred of the donors.

The CDR1 and CDR2 encoded by the germline V gene (reference sequence) are LNHDA and SQIVND. Including the terminal cysteine and phenylalanine, the CDR3 comprises 14 residues. CDR3 DNA is the only sequence kept; it has 42 bases, read in frame from the first base. Trimming costs V 1 base and J 2 bases, and their ends lie 8 bases apart. To prepare the library, the immunoSEQ multiplex PCR assay was applied. For the multiplex PCR, a mixture combining 60 forward primers for TCR Vbeta segments and 13 reverse primers for TCR Jbeta segments was used. The CDR3 region of rearranged TCR beta genes was amplified from genomic DNA with a multiplex PCR assay. On the Illumina HiSeq System, the amplified TCR beta libraries were sequenced as 87-base-pair reads. The original methods were these. In a later analysis, tens of millions of unique TCR beta chains were counted across the approximately 640 repertoires, and roughly 11 million of these chains were shared by at least two donors. To remove PCR and sequencing errors, raw reads were error-corrected and collapsed into unique sequences using a nearest-neighbor algorithm that merged closely related sequences. To assign V, D and J gene segments, CDR3 sequences were aligned to IMGT reference sequences. For a sequence to be retained, at least a six-nucleotide match to both a V gene segment and a J gene segment was required. A rearrangement was called productive if the CDR3 had no stop codons and remained in frame with V and J, and every other rearrangement was called non-productive. CDR3 was defined by IMGT convention, running from the second conserved V-encoded cysteine to the conserved J-encoded phenylalanine. In an earlier analysis of more than 550 of the donors, sequences lacking an unambiguous match to a single V gene segment were excluded. An earlier analysis of some 500 of the donors classified V segments as functional when productive rearrangements were above 56.7% and as segregating when the standard deviation between donors was above 5%. A statistical classification framework was developed to diagnose cytomegalovirus status using the catalog of TCR beta chain sequences. V and J gene assignment, in a later analysis, came from comparing TCR nucleotide sequences with IMGT/GENE-DB human TR gene sequences. A later analysis assigned CDR3 sequences and most-parsimonious VDJ recombination scenarios with the TCRdist pipeline. In a later analysis, each TCR beta chain was defined by its CDR3 amino acid sequence together with its V-gene family, and reads lacking a unique V-gene family were excluded. As a way to deal with suspected cross-contamination and a sequencing artifact, a later analysis dropped 640 or so nucleotide sequences that were highly shared and had low generation probability. A later analysis calculated a clonal expansion index for each public chain from normalized within-repertoire ranks of inferred template counts. A later analysis computed generation probabilities with a VDJ recombination model fitted to out-of-frame rearrangements, and checked the results against IGoR. In a later analysis, hypergeometric tests were used to score TCR-TCR, TCR-HLA and TCR-CMV co-occurrence, with a repertoire-size bias correction applied to TCR pairs. A later analysis estimated false discovery rates by permuting HLA or CMV assignments 20 times. In a later analysis, co-occurring TCRs were grouped with DBSCAN, and TCRdist sequence similarity was added when clustering was performed within HLA-allele-positive subsets. For co-occurrence clustering, repertoires with fewer than 30,000 or more than 120,000 public chains were excluded, along with a handful of repertoires with anomalous nucleotide sharing. Drawn from immuneACCESS, this table holds only the in-frame rearrangements with V and J called that TCRdb kept. Clones are partly lost; checked studies trace under half to an unresolved V gene and leave the rest unexplained. V and J calls and clone size follow that table, whereas D and trimming were derived from the DNA. Across this sample there are 110,000 or so clones, with 81% seen only once. Jointly, the top ten make up around 2.3% of the sample.

In total, roughly 670 healthy bone marrow donors made up the cohort. Cohort members were all nominally healthy when sampled, although unrecorded immune exposures were likely present. The donor tested CMV seronegative, placing the donor among the 350 or so seronegative members of the cohort. Each donor provided a peripheral blood sample, and peripheral blood mononuclear cells were used for TCR beta sequencing. The Qiagen DNeasy Blood Extraction Kit was used to extract genomic DNA from the blood cell samples. About this clone: Its specific antigen is unknown. There are no base qualities to consult, and no much larger clone falls within one base.

The sample comprised PBMCs. The rearranged segments are TRBV19 and TRBJ2-5, with no D gene named confidently. The receptor comes from a woman aged 40 to 50 in good health and CMV-seronegative. The CDR3 protein is CASSIGRIQETQYF. The nucleotide sequence reads TGTGCCAGTAGTATAGGGCGGATACAAGAGACCCAGTACTTC.